This T cell receptor (beta chain) was sequenced in a study of blood T cell repertoires in COVID-19. For the study at large: Samples representing acute and convalescent COVID-19 were sourced from the United States, Italy and Spain. T cells, B-cell-depleted T cells, or PBMCs supplied cDNA or gDNA.

A few counts support this clone. Source study methods: It was from reference gene primer amplification that nucleated cell counts were estimated. Profiled with immunoSEQ multiplex PCR; TCRdb holds only in-frame clones, not every one. V, J and clone size were drawn from that table, and D and trimming were deduced from the DNA. The table has about 130,000 clones, 80% to 90% seen once; the top ten hold 3% to 4.5%. The V end was cut by 0 bases, the J end by 0 bases, with 10 bases between. The CDR3 covers 16 residues. From germline, CDR1 is SGDLS and CDR2 YYNGEE. V is TRBV9 and J is TRBJ1-5; D may be TRBD1 (5 bases). The sequence was obtained from a woman aged 60 to 75 with acute or convalescent COVID-19. Sequenced sample: peripheral blood. DNA of the CDR3: TGTGCCAGCAGCGTAGGGGCAGGGAATAGCAATCAGCCCCAGCATTTT. Translation gives CASSVGAGNSNQPQHF.